One sample yielded the 20 T cell receptor beta chains listed below, sequenced in a study of control samples from healthy donors and cancer patients. The repertoire was sequenced with immunoSEQ multiplex PCR; TCRdb's copy has only in-frame clones and lacks some. The repertoire holds approximately 100,000 clones, with about nine tenths as singletons. Sequencing was carried out using blood. Receptors originate from a woman between 18 and 29 years old in good health.

On this clone itself: It is unclear where the CDR3 begins or ends on the DNA, so no DNA is shown, and the CDR3 is as TCRdb lists it. V usage is TRBV15 and J usage is TRBJ1-2. CDR1 and CDR2 (germline): LNHNV, YYDKDF (reference sequence). 17 amino acids form the CDR3, both terminal residues included. The CDR3 sequence: CATSRGFGSGGGYGYTF.

CDR3 loop: CSVNRTNEQFF. In DNA, the CDR3 is TGCAGCGTAAACAGGACGAATGAGCAGTTCTTC. This chain uses TRBV29-1 with TRBJ2-1, with D possibly matching TRBD1 (5 bases). The V end was cut by 6 bases, the J end by 7 bases, with 10 bases between. The length of the CDR3 is 11 residues. Germline loops: CDR1 SQVTM, CDR2 ANQGSEA.

This sequence joins TRBV25-1 and TRBJ1-4, with unresolved D. Germline CDR1 reads MGHDK; CDR2 reads SYGVNS. V lost 5 bases to trimming and J lost 8 bases, with 9 bases between them. This CDR3 spans 12 amino acids. The CDR3 region has the DNA TGTGCCAGCAGTTCTCTAGTGGAAAAACTGTTTTTT. This encodes CASSSLVEKLFF.

The rearrangement links TRBV4-1 to TRBJ1-5, with TRBD1 matching over 8 bases. V lost 3 bases and J lost 5; bases outside the gene matches: 3. In germline, CDR1 is MGHRA, CDR2 YSYEKL. There are 14 residues in the CDR3. CDR3 DNA: TGCGCCAGCAGCCAGGGACAGGTCCATCAGCCCCAGCATTTT. Protein product: CASSQGQVHQPQHF.

The chain combines TRBV5-5 with TRBJ1-4; weak D call: TRBD1 (5 bases). Germline V gives CDR1 SGHKS, CDR2 YYEKEE (reference sequence). Trimming pared 4 bases from V and 0 bases from J, leaving 10 bases between. The length of the CDR3 is 15 residues. CDR3 residues: CASSRDRATNEKLFF. The CDR3, as DNA: TGTGCCAGCAGCAGGGACCGTGCAACTAATGAAAAACTGTTTTTT. Filled out from reference TRBV5-5 and TRBJ1-4, the complete variable domain reads DAGVTQSPTHLIKTRGQQVTLRCSPISGHKSVSWYQQVLGQGPQFIFQYYEKEERGRGNFPDRFSARQFPNYSSELNVNALLLGDSALYLCASSRDRATNEKLFFGSGTQLSVL.

The chain links TRBV4-2 to TRBJ1-2; D gene ambiguous. Trimming left V 1 base short and J 4 bases short, with 13 bases between. Germline V gene sequence: CDR1 LGHNA, CDR2 YNFKEQ. CDR3 size: 15 residues. The CDR3 DNA is TGTGCCAGCAGCCAAGGAGGAGGGTCTACCTATGGCTACACCTTC. Its protein product is CASSQGGGSTYGYTF.

The chain uses TRBV5-1 and TRBJ1-3; D not certain. Trimming stripped 0 bases from V and 3 bases from J, with 1 base between. The CDR3 spans 12 residues. The germline CDR1 and CDR2 sequences are SGHRS and YFSETQ. This CDR3 reads CASSLVGNTIYF. The CDR3 region has the DNA TGCGCCAGCAGCTTGGTTGGAAACACCATATATTTT.

J is TRBJ1-1 and V is TRBV4-1; 10 bases align to TRBD1. This CDR3 comprises 17 residues. Germline-derived CDR1 and CDR2 are MGHRA and YSYEKL. V gave up 4 bases and J gave up 6 bases; unmatched junction bases: 14. The CDR3 sequence is CASSPQRQGAGDAEAFF. CDR3 sequence (DNA): TGCGCCAGCAGCCCGCAGCGACAGGGGGCGGGGGACGCTGAAGCTTTCTTT.

CDR3 sequence: CASSAGGQTEAFF. In DNA form, the CDR3 reads TGTGCCAGCAGCGCCGGGGGTCAGACTGAAGCTTTCTTT. The gene calls are TRBV9 and TRBJ1-1; D is possibly TRBD1 (5 bases). The germline CDR1 and CDR2 sequences are SGDLS and YYNGEE. The V end lost 3 bases, the J end lost 5 bases, and 11 bases lay between the germline ends. This CDR3 has 13 amino acids.

The gene calls are TRBV6-2 or TRBV6-3 and TRBJ1-1; the match to TRBD1 covers 7 bases. V lost 2 bases, J lost 5 bases, and 8 bases stayed unmatched. Germline V gene data show CDR1 as MNHEY and CDR2 as SVGEGT. The CDR3 sequence is 15 residues long. The CDR3 loop reads CASSYPQGVKTEAFF. The DNA of the CDR3 is TGTGCCAGCAGTTACCCCCAGGGGGTTAAGACTGAAGCTTTCTTT.

The chain combines TRBV10-3 with TRBJ1-6; D unclear. Germline CDR1 ENHRY, CDR2 SYGVKD. V lost 10 bases and J lost 7, with 17 bases in between. This CDR3 comprises 14 residues. The CDR3 spells CATRNGGTNSPLHF. DNA of the CDR3: TGTGCCACCCGTAACGGAGGCACCAATTCACCCCTCCACTTT.

The gene calls are TRBV6-5 and TRBJ1-4; D ambiguous. The CDR3 contains 13 residues. The V end was cut by 11 bases, the J end by 3 bases, with 13 bases between. The V gene's germline CDR1 is MNHEY and CDR2 SVGAGI. DNA for the CDR3: TGTGCCTCAGGTCGAGGTTCTAATGAAAAACTGTTTTTT. Translation: CASGRGSNEKLFF.

The rearrangement joins TRBV6-5 to TRBJ1-2; 9 bases map to TRBD1. The V segment lost 6 bases and the J segment 7 bases; nucleotides outside the gene matches: 6. This CDR3 contains 13 residues. Germline lookup yields CDR1 MNHEY and CDR2 SVGAGI. CDR3 sequence (DNA): TGTGCCAGCAGGACAGACAGGGGGGCTGGCTACACCTTC. Translation: CASRTDRGAGYTF.

The chain links TRBV5-4 to TRBJ2-3, with D tentatively TRBD1 (5 bases). The germline V and J ends were trimmed by 3 bases and 5 bases, with 7 bases remaining between them. The CDR3 sequence is 12 residues long. CDR1 is SGHNT and CDR2 is YYREEE in the germline V gene (reference sequence). The CDR3 is CASSWGVDTQYF. CDR3 DNA: TGTGCCAGCAGCTGGGGCGTAGATACGCAGTATTTT.

This sequence joins TRBV29-1 and TRBJ2-7; D is ambiguous. The CDR3 runs 14 residues. Trimming stripped 6 bases from V and 1 base from J, with 16 bases between. The V gene's germline CDR1 is SQVTM and CDR2 ANQGSEA. CDR3 in amino acids: CSVATGSISYEQYF. The DNA of the CDR3 is TGCAGCGTCGCTACCGGCAGTATATCCTACGAGCAGTACTTC.

CDR3 coding DNA: TGTGCCAGCAGTGAAGGTTGGGACAGCAACACTGAAGCTTTCTTT. Translating it yields CASSEGWDSNTEAFF. The rearrangement joins TRBV6-1 to TRBJ1-1; 7 nucleotides agree with TRBD1. V was clipped by 1 base and J by 2 bases; unmatched bases: 4. Germline-derived CDR1 and CDR2 are MNHNS and SASEGT. This CDR3 comprises 15 residues.

The rearrangement joins TRBV7-9 to TRBJ2-1, with 14 bases fitting TRBD2. Germline V gene data show CDR1 as SEHNR and CDR2 as FQNEAQ (reference sequence). V lost 4 bases to trimming and J lost 6 bases; unmatched junction nucleotides: 8. There are 17 residues in the CDR3. The CDR3 sequence: CASSSNGLAGGLNEQFF. In nucleotides, the CDR3 is TGTGCCAGCAGCTCCAACGGACTAGCGGGGGGTCTCAATGAGCAGTTCTTC.

This rearrangement joins TRBV27 to TRBJ2-3; perhaps TRBD1 as D (5 bases). This CDR3 spans 11 amino acids. The germline V gene has CDR1 MNHEY and CDR2 SMNVEV (reference sequence). The V gene lost 6 bases and the J gene lost 6 bases, with 7 bases spanning the gap. CDR3 bases: TGTGCCAGCAGAGGGGCGGATACGCAGTATTTT. It specifies CASRGADTQYF.

The chain has TRBV2 and TRBJ2-7, with 10 bases that match TRBD2. This CDR3 contains 14 residues. Per the germline V gene, CDR1 is SNHLY and CDR2 is FYNNEI. The V segment lost 4 bases and the J segment 5 bases; nucleotides outside the gene matches: 5. CDR3 in DNA: TGTGCCAGCAGTGCAGCGGGGGGGCTGGACGAGCAGTACTTC. The encoded protein is CASSAAGGLDEQYF.

The V and J genes are TRBV5-5 and TRBJ2-7; D uncertain. CDR1 is SGHKS, CDR2 YYEKEE, per germline (reference sequence). The germline V and J ends were trimmed by 7 bases and 2 bases, with 7 bases remaining between them. The CDR3 spans 11 residues. CDR3 DNA sequence: TGTGCCAGCCGCGGTCCCTACGAGCAGTACTTC. It is translated as CASRGPYEQYF.